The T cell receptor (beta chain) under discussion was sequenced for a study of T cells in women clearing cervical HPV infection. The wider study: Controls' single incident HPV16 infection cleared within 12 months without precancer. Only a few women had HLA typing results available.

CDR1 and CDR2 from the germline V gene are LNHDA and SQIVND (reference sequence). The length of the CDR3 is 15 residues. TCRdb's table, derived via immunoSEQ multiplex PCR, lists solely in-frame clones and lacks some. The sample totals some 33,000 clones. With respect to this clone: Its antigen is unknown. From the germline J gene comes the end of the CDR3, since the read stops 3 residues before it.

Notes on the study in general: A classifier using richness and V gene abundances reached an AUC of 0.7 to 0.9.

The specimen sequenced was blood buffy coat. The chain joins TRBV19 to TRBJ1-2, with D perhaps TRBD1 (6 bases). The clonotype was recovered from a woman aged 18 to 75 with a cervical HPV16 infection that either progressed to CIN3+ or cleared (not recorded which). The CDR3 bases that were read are TGTGCCAGTAGTCCCACCCCCACTAGGACAGATACC. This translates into CASSPTPTRTDT. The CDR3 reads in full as CASSPTPTRTDTYTF. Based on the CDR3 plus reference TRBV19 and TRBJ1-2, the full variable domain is DGGITQSPKYLFRKEGQNVTLSCEQNLNHDAMYWYRQDPGQGLRLIYYSQIVNDFQKGDIAEGYSVSREKKESFPLTVTSAQKNPTAFYLCASSPTPTRTDTYTFGSGTRLTVV.